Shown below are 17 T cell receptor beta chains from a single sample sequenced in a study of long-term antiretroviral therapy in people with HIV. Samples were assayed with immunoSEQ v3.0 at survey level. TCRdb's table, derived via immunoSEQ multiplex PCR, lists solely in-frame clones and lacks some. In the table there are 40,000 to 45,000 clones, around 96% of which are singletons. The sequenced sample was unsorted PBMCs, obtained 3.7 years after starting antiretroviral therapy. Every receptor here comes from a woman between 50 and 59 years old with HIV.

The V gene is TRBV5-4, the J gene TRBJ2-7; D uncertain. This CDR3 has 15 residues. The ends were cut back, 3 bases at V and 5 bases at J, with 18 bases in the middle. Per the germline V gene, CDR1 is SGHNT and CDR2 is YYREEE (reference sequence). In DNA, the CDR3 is TGTGCCAGCAGCTGGACGTCTGAGAGCCCTAACGAGCAGTACTTC. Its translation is CASSWTSESPNEQYF.

For the CDR3, the DNA is TGTGCCACCAGCACAGATACGCAGTATTTT. The encoded protein is CATSTDTQYF. V is TRBV6-6 and J is TRBJ2-3; D is ambiguous. The CDR3 runs to 10 residues. Germline assignment: CDR1 MNHNY and CDR2 SVGAGI (reference sequence). V shed 10 bases and J shed 0 bases, with 2 bases lying between them.

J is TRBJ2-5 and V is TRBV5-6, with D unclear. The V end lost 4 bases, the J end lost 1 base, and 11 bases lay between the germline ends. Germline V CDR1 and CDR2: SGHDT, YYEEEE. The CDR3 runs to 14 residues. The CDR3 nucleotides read TGTGCCAGCAGCGGGGATTTGAGCCAAGAGACCCAGTACTTC. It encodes CASSGDLSQETQYF. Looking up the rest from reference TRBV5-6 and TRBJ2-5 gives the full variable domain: DAGVTQSPTHLIKTRGQQVTLRCSPKSGHDTVSWYQQALGQGPQFIFQYYEEEERQRGNFPDRFSGHQFPNYSSELNVNALLLGDSALYLCASSGDLSQETQYFGPGTRLLVL.

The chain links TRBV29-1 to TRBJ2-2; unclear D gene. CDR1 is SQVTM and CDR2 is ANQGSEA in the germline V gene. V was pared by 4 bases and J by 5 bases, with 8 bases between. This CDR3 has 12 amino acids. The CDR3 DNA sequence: TGCAGCGTTGTAGTGTGGACCGGGGAGCTGTTTTTT. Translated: CSVVVWTGELFF.

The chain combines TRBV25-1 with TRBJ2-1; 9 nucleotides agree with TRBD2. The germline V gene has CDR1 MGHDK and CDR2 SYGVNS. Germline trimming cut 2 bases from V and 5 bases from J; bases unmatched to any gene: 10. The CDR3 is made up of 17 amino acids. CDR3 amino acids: CASSEGLAGGLNNEQFF. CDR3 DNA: TGTGCCAGCAGTGAAGGGTTGGCGGGGGGGCTGAACAATGAGCAGTTCTTC.

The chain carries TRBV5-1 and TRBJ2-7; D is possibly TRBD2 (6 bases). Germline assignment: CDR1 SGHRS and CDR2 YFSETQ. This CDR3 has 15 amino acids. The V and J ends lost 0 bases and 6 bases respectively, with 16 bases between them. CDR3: CASSLAGRSGVEQYF. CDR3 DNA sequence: TGCGCCAGCAGCTTGGCAGGTCGATCGGGAGTCGAGCAGTACTTC.

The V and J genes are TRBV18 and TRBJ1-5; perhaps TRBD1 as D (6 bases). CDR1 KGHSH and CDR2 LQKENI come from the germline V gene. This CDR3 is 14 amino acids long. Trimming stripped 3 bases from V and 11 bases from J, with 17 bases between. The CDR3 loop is CASSPAGEVTSQHF. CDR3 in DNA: TGTGCCAGCTCACCTGCAGGGGAAGTCACGTCCCAGCATTTT.

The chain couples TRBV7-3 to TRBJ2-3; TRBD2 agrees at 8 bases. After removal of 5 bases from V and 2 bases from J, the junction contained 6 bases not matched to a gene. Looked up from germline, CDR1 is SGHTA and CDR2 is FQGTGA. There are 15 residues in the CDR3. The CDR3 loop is CASSPLAGTTDTQYF. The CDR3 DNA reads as TGTGCCAGCAGCCCCTTAGCGGGGACCACAGATACGCAGTATTTT.

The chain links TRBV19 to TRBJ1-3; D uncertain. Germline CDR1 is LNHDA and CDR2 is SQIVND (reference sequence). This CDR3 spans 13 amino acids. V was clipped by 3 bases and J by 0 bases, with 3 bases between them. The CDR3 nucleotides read TGTGCCAGTAGTATCGGCTCTGGAAACACCATATATTTT. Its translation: CASSIGSGNTIYF.

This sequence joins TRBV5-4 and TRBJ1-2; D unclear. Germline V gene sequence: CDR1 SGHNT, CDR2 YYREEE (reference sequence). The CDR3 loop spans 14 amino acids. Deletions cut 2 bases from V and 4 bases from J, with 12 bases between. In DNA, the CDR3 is TGTGCCAGCAGCTTTCCCGGAATTCGCTATGGCTACACCTTC. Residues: CASSFPGIRYGYTF. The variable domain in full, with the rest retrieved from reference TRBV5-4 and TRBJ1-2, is ETGVTQSPTHLIKTRGQQVTLRCSSQSGHNTVSWYQQALGQGPQFIFQYYREEENGRGNFPPRFSGLQFPNYSSELNVNALELDDSALYLCASSFPGIRYGYTFGSGTRLTVV.

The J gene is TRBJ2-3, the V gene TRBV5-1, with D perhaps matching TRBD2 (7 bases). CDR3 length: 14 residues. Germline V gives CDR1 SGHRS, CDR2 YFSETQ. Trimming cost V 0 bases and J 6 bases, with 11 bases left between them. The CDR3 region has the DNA TGCGCCAGCAGCTTGGAGGGGGGGTCGGATACGCAGTATTTT. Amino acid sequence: CASSLEGGSDTQYF.

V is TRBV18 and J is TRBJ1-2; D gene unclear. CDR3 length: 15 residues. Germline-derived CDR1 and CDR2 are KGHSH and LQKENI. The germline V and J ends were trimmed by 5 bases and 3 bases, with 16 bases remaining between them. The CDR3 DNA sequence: TGTGCCAGCTCAGACTCACCCTTGAACCACTATGGCTACACCTTC. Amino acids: CASSDSPLNHYGYTF.

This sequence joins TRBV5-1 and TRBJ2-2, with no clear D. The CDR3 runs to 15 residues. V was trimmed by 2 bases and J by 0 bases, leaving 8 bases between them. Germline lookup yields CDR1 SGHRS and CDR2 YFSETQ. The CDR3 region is CASSLAEANTGELFF. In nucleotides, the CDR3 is TGCGCCAGCAGCTTAGCAGAGGCGAACACCGGGGAGCTGTTTTTT.

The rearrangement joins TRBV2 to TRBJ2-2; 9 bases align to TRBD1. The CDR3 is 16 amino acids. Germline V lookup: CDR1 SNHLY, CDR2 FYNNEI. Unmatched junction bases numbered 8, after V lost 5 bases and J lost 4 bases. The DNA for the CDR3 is TGTGCCAGCAGTAGAGAACAGGGGGCGAGCACCGGGGAGCTGTTTTTT. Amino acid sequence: CASSREQGASTGELFF.

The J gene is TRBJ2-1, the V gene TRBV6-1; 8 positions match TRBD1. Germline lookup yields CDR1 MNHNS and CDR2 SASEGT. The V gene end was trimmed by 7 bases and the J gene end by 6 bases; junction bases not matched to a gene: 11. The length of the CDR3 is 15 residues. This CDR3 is CASITGGFMGNEQFF. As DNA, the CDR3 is TGTGCCAGCATCACAGGGGGATTTATGGGCAATGAGCAGTTCTTC.

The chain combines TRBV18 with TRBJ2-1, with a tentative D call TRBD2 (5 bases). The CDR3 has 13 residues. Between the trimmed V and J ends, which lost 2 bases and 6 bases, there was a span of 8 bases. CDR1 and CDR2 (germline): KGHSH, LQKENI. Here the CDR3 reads CASSPSGGNEQFF. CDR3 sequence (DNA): TGTGCCAGCTCACCATCAGGAGGCAATGAGCAGTTCTTC.

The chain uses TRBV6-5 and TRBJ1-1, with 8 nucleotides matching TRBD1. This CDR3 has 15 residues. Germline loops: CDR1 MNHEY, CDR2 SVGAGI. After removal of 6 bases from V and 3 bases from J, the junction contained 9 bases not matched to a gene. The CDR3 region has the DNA TGTGCCAGCAGGGAAAGGACAGGGAGGGACACTGAAGCTTTCTTT. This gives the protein CASRERTGRDTEAFF.